This record covers a single T cell receptor beta chain. What it binds is not known. The entry originates in a study of OX40 agonist ivuxolimab in advanced cancers. Study-level information: While on treatment, patients had intravenous ivuxolimab at 0.01 to 10 mg/kg every 2 weeks. At 65% to 85% male, the cohort had a mean age of about 55 years, ranging from 23 to 79. Three patients got partial responses; one had hepatocellular carcinoma and two had cutaneous melanoma. Findings and limits, study-wide: Averaged across samples, CD8+ T cells carried more expanded clones than CD4+ did.

Assay: immunoSEQ multiplex PCR; the TCRdb copy retains only in-frame clones and omits some. The profile shows 58,000 or so clones, roughly 83% of them singletons. V was clipped by 5 bases and J by 3 bases, with 19 bases between them. This CDR3 has 16 residues. Germline CDR1 is LNHDA and CDR2 is SQIVND (reference sequence). This chain uses TRBV19 with TRBJ1-1; weak D call: TRBD1 (5 bases). This clonotype was sampled from an adult with an advanced solid tumor such as melanoma, head and neck, liver or kidney cancer. Specimen: CD4+ or CD8+ T cells sorted from blood, collected in a trial of the OX40 agonist ivuxolimab. CDR3 amino acids: CASSVASGIGYTEAFF. CDR3 DNA: TGTGCCAGTAGTGTCGCTTCAGGGATAGGGTACACTGAAGCTTTCTTT.